This T cell receptor beta chain is drawn from a study of blood T cell repertoires in COVID-19. Study overall: COVID-19 samples from acute and convalescent phases originated in the United States, Italy and Spain. T cells, B-cell-depleted T cells, or PBMCs provided the cDNA or gDNA that served as material.

Study processing details: The authors estimated nucleated cell counts from reference gene primer amplification. Clones were sequenced by immunoSEQ multiplex PCR, and TCRdb holds only the in-frame ones, with some missing. V, J and clone size are those of that table, while D and trimming were read from the DNA. The table lists some 270,000 clones, approximately 83% of them singletons, with about 10% in the top ten. Unmatched junction bases numbered 1, after V lost 5 bases and J lost 2 bases. The V gene's germline CDR1 is MGHDK and CDR2 SYGVNS. This CDR3 has 14 residues. The chain combines TRBV25-1 with TRBJ1-3; 9 nucleotides line up with TRBD1. This clonotype originated in a woman in her 70s with acute or convalescent COVID-19. Sequencing input: peripheral blood. The chain's CDR3 is CASSTGGPGNTIYF. The DNA of the CDR3 is TGTGCCAGCAGTACAGGGGGCCCTGGAAACACCATATATTTT.